This TCR beta chain was captured in a study of blood T cells in healthy people across ages. Study results and caveats: Long-lived and aged donors differed, with more naive CD4+ cells and higher diversity in the long-lived. Unknown donor CMV status possibly confounded expanded clonotype changes. Researchers report that TCR beta diversity correlated strongly with naive T cell percentage.

This CDR3 comprises 16 residues. The V segment lost 0 bases and the J segment 8 bases; nucleotides outside the gene matches: 3. The germline gives CDR1 LGHNA, CDR2 YNFKEQ. Together with a sample-barcoded 5' primer, a J-beta primer mix was included in a second PCR lasting roughly 6 to 12 cycles. TCRdb fed the 5' RACE reads into MiXCR, producing one record per CDR3 protein. The table includes more than 700,000 distinct CDR3 sequences, 46% detected once. A note on this clonotype: As yet, its antigen is unknown.

Sequencing was carried out using blood. The chain uses TRBV4-2 and TRBJ2-1; TRBD2 agrees at 14 bases. The TCR was taken from a man older than 75 in good health. CDR3 sequence: CASSQEGLAGVDEQFF. In DNA, the CDR3 is TGTGCCAGCAGCCAAGAGGGACTAGCGGGAGTCGATGAGCAGTTCTTC.